Presented here are 12 T cell receptor beta chains from one specimen sequenced in a study of cytomegalovirus exposure and HLA in healthy donors (dated by TCRdb to the late 2010s). The library was prepared using the immunoSEQ multiplex PCR assay. For the multiplex PCR, a mixture combining 60 forward primers for TCR Vbeta segments and 13 reverse primers for TCR Jbeta segments was used. The table comes from immuneACCESS by way of TCRdb, which keeps in-frame sequences with V and J called. Part of the clones is missing from these tables; in studies checked, under half for an unresolved V gene and the rest for unknown reasons. Counted in this sample were roughly 150,000 clones; about 76% of them appeared once. Clones ranked in the top ten supply about 3.7% of the sample. The sample consisted of PBMCs. These receptors all come from a male donor in good health and CMV-seronegative.

This clone has more than one count but fewer than ten. The V gene is TRBV5-1, the J gene TRBJ2-5, with 9 bases aligning to TRBD2. Trimming at V came to 4 bases and at J to 1 base, leaving 5 bases not matched to a gene. The CDR3 consists of 15 residues. The germline V gene has CDR1 SGHRS and CDR2 YFSETQ. The CDR3 region has the DNA TGCGCCAGCAGCCCCGGGACTAGCAGCCAAGAGACCCAGTACTTC. It specifies CASSPGTSSQETQYF.

This clone was counted a few times. The chain recombines TRBV7-2 with TRBJ2-5; weak D call: TRBD2 (6 bases). V was shortened by 0 bases and J by 5 bases, with 16 bases between the two germline ends. The CDR3 spans 16 residues. Germline CDR1 is SGHTA and CDR2 is FQGNSA. In DNA form, the CDR3 reads TGTGCCAGCAGCTTAGCAGGGCGGGGTGGGGGGGAGACCCAGTACTTC. Amino acids: CASSLAGRGGGETQYF.

With regard to this clone: At one end, the junction sequence differs from germline, possibly due to a read error. This chain links TRBV7-9 with TRBJ2-1; possible D gene TRBD1, 7 bases. This CDR3 spans 16 amino acids. CDR1 SEHNR and CDR2 FQNEAQ come from the germline V gene (reference sequence). CDR3 residues: CSSSLDRRGPYNEQFF. The CDR3 nucleotides read TGTTCCAGCAGCTTAGATAGGAGGGGGCCGTACAATGAGCAGTTCTTC.

V and J are TRBV5-1 and TRBJ2-7, with 11 bases aligning to TRBD2. The J segment lost 4 bases and the V segment lost 1 base, leaving 7 bases of the junction unmatched. CDR1 and CDR2 from the germline V gene are SGHRS and YFSETQ. There are 16 residues in the CDR3. The CDR3 spells CASSLSTSGSRYEQYF. CDR3 bases: TGCGCCAGCAGCTTGAGCACTAGCGGGAGTCGGTACGAGCAGTACTTC.

The J gene is TRBJ1-1, the V gene TRBV18, with 7 bases that match TRBD1. The germline CDR1 and CDR2 sequences are KGHSH and LQKENI. The CDR3 is 16 residues long. V was clipped by 3 bases and J by 4 bases; unmatched bases: 11. The CDR3 loop reads CASSPSNRGQSTEAFF. CDR3 nucleotides: TGTGCCAGCTCACCGAGTAATAGGGGGCAAAGCACTGAAGCTTTCTTT. Based on the CDR3 plus reference TRBV18 and TRBJ1-1, the full variable domain is NAGVMQNPRHLVRRRGQEARLRCSPMKGHSHVYWYRQLPEEGLKFMVYLQKENIIDESGMPKERFSAEFPKEGPSILRIQQVVRGDSAAYFCASSPSNRGQSTEAFFGQGTRLTVV.

This rearrangement joins TRBV7-3 to TRBJ2-1; D gene uncertain. V dropped 5 bases and J dropped 6 bases, with 11 bases sitting between them. Germline V gene sequence: CDR1 SGHTA, CDR2 FQGTGA. The CDR3 sequence is 13 residues long. The DNA of the CDR3 is TGTGCCAGCAGCCCGACTGCTACCAATGAGCAGTTCTTC. Protein product: CASSPTATNEQFF.

The rearrangement joins TRBV11-2 to TRBJ2-5; maybe TRBD2 (6 bases). Trimming took off 5 bases at V and 5 bases at J, with 9 bases between the two ends. CDR1 is SGHAT, CDR2 FQNNGV, per germline. CDR3 length: 12 amino acids. The CDR3 DNA reads as TGTGCCAGCAGCAGTGGGGGGGAGACCCAGTACTTC. It codes for CASSSGGETQYF.

This clone has more than one count but fewer than ten. The rearrangement joins TRBV19 to TRBJ1-2; no definite D call. Germline V CDR1 and CDR2: LNHDA, SQIVND (reference sequence). The germline V and J ends were trimmed by 3 bases and 4 bases, with 18 bases remaining between them. The CDR3 totals 16 residues. In DNA form, the CDR3 reads TGTGCCAGTAGTATCCTCCCACCGGGGAGCCCCTATGGCTACACCTTC. Translation: CASSILPPGSPYGYTF.

V is TRBV11-2 and J is TRBJ2-7; 10 positions match TRBD2. Germline loops: CDR1 SGHAT, CDR2 FQNNGV. The junction had 1 base not matched to a gene; V was cut back by 5 bases and J by 0 bases. The CDR3 spans 14 residues. The CDR3: CASSIAGGSYEQYF. In nucleotides, the CDR3 is TGTGCCAGCAGCATAGCGGGGGGCTCCTACGAGCAGTACTTC.

The chain links TRBV15 to TRBJ2-7, with D maybe TRBD1 (5 bases). The CDR3 is 15 residues long. The V gene's germline CDR1 is LNHNV and CDR2 YYDKDF (reference sequence). The germline V and J ends were trimmed by 1 base and 4 bases, with 14 bases remaining between them. CDR3 in amino acids: CATSRVQGFGYEQYF. For the CDR3, the DNA is TGTGCCACCAGCAGAGTCCAGGGTTTTGGTTACGAGCAGTACTTC.

The chain employs TRBV7-2 and TRBJ2-3; 12 nucleotides match TRBD2. Per germline, CDR1 SGHTA and CDR2 FQGNSA. Trimming cost V 5 bases and J 8 bases; bases outside gene matches: 2. This CDR3 comprises 13 residues. CDR3 DNA: TGTGCCAGCAGCCAGGGACTAGCGGGTACGCAGTATTTT. Its protein is CASSQGLAGTQYF.

J is TRBJ2-7 and V is TRBV28; 11 bases are shared with TRBD2. CDR1 is MDHEN and CDR2 is SYDVKM in the germline V gene. The CDR3 is made up of 13 amino acids. After removal of 10 bases from V and 2 bases from J, the junction contained 4 bases not matched to a gene. CDR3 region: CATGTSGPYEQYF. CDR3 DNA sequence: TGTGCCACCGGGACTAGCGGCCCCTACGAGCAGTACTTC.